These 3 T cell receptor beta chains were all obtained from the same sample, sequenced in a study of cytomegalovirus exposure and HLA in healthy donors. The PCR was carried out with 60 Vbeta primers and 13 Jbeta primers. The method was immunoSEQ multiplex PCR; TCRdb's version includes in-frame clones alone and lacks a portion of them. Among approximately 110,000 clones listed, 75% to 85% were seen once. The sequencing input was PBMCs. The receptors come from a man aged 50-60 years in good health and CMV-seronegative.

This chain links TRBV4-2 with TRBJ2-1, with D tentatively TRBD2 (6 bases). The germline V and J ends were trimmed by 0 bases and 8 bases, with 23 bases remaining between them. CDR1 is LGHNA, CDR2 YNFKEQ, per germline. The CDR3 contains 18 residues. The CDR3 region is CASSQELSRGTGRDEQFF. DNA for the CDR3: TGTGCCAGCAGCCAAGAATTAAGTCGAGGGACTGGTCGGGATGAGCAGTTCTTC.

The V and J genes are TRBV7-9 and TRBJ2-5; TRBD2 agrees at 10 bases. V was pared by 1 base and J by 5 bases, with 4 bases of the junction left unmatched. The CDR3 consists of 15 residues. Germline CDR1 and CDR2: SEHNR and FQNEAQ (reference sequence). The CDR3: CASSLGTSGGETQYF. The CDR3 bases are TGTGCCAGCAGCTTAGGGACTAGCGGAGGGGAGACCCAGTACTTC.

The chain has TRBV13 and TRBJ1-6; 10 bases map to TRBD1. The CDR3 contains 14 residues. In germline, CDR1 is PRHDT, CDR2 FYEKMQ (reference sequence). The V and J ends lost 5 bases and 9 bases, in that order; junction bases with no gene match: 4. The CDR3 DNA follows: TGTGCCAGCAGCCAGGGGACAGGGGTTTCACCCCTCCACTTT. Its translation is CASSQGTGVSPLHF.